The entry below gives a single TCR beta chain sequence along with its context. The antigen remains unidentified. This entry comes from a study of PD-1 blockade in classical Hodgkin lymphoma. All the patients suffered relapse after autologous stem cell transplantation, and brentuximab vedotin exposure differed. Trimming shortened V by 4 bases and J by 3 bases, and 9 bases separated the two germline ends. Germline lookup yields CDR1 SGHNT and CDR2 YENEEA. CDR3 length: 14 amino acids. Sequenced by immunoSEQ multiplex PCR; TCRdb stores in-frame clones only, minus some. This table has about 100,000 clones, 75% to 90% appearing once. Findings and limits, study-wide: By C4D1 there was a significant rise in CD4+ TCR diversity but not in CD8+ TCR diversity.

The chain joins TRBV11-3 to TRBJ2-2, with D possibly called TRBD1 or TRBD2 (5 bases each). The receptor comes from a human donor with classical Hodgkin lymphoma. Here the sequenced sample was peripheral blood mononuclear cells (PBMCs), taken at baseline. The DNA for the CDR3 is TGTGCCAGCAGCTCGGGACCACACACCGGGGAGCTGTTTTTT. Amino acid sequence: CASSSGPHTGELFF.